The next 32 T cell receptor beta chains were all read from a single sample in a study of identifying expanded T cells in peripheral blood. Clones were sequenced by immunoSEQ multiplex PCR, and TCRdb holds only the in-frame ones, with some missing. The repertoire holds about 110,000 clones, about 88% seen once, with just under 8.5% in the top ten. Source material: blood. These receptors came from a person aged 18 to 75 in good health.

The DNA for the CDR3 is TGTGCCAGCTCACATGGAGGGACTAGCTTCGATGAGGAGCTGTTTTTT. Protein product: CASSHGGTSFDEELFF. The rearrangement links TRBV18 to TRBJ2-2, with 9 positions matching TRBD2. CDR3 length equals 16 residues. Germline V gives CDR1 KGHSH, CDR2 LQKENI. V lost 4 bases to trimming and J lost 10 bases; unmatched junction nucleotides: 13. Complete variable domain (other parts from reference TRBV18 and TRBJ2-2): NAGVMQNPRHLVRRRGQEARLRCSPMKGHSHVYWYRQLPEEGLKFMVYLQKENIIDESGMPKERFSAEFPKEGPSILRIQQVVRGDSAAYFCASSHGGTSFDEELFFGEGSRLTVL.

The V call is TRBV18, the J call TRBJ2-3; 8 nucleotides align to TRBD1. The CDR3 is made up of 15 amino acids. J lost 6 bases, V lost 0 bases, and 5 bases had no gene match. Germline loops: CDR1 KGHSH, CDR2 LQKENI. The CDR3 sequence: CASSPPNDRGDTQYF. The CDR3 DNA reads TGTGCCAGCTCACCACCCAATGACAGGGGCGATACGCAGTATTTT.

The CDR3 loop reads CASSAPRQGGDEQYF. In DNA form, the CDR3 reads TGTGCCAGCAGCGCACCGAGACAGGGAGGCGACGAGCAGTACTTC. This sequence joins TRBV2 and TRBJ2-7; D perhaps matches TRBD1 (7 bases). This CDR3 contains 15 residues. Trimming stripped 6 bases from V and 5 bases from J, with 20 bases between. Germline V lookup: CDR1 SNHLY, CDR2 FYNNEI.

The J gene is TRBJ1-1, the V gene TRBV4-3; D might be TRBD1 (5 bases). The V and J ends lost 1 base and 8 bases respectively, with 17 bases between them. The CDR3 extends over 15 amino acids. Looked up from germline, CDR1 is LGHNA and CDR2 is YSLEER. This CDR3 reads CASSQAKGPGREAFF. The CDR3 nucleotides read TGCGCCAGCAGCCAAGCAAAGGGACCAGGTAGGGAAGCTTTCTTT.

The chain joins TRBV7-2 to TRBJ2-7; D gene unclear. The V end was cut by 2 bases, the J end by 5 bases, with 10 bases between. Germline V gene sequence: CDR1 SGHTA, CDR2 FQGNSA. The CDR3 consists of 13 residues. The CDR3 loop is CASSLIYFDEQYF. The DNA of the CDR3 is TGTGCCAGCAGCTTAATCTATTTCGACGAGCAGTACTTC.

The chain links TRBV19 to TRBJ1-2; weak D call: TRBD1 (5 bases). V was pared by 11 bases and J by 6 bases, with 19 bases between. Per the germline V gene, CDR1 is LNHDA and CDR2 is SQIVND (reference sequence). The CDR3 is made up of 13 amino acids. In DNA form, the CDR3 reads TGTGCCGCCCCGCGGGGCTTAGGGAATGGCTACACCTTC. This sequence encodes CAAPRGLGNGYTF.

The CDR3 DNA reads as TGCAGCGTTGTACTGGCGGGCTATAGCTCCTACGAGCAGTACTTC. Its translation is CSVVLAGYSSYEQYF. The chain carries TRBV29-1 and TRBJ2-7; D perhaps matches TRBD2 (5 bases). From germline, CDR1 is SQVTM and CDR2 ANQGSEA. With 4 bases removed from V and 0 bases from J, the gap between germline ends came to 16 bases. There are 15 residues in the CDR3.

This chain joins TRBV19 and TRBJ1-2, with 10 bases identical to TRBD1. This CDR3 is built from 12 residues. The junction had 2 bases not matched to a gene; V was cut back by 9 bases and J by 4 bases. Germline V gene data show CDR1 as LNHDA and CDR2 as SQIVND (reference sequence). The CDR3 here is CASRTGGYGYTF. CDR3 coding DNA: TGTGCCAGCAGGACAGGGGGCTATGGCTACACCTTC.

The rearrangement joins TRBV4-3 to TRBJ1-1; maybe TRBD1 (6 bases). Germline CDR1 and CDR2: LGHNA and YSLEER. Trimming removed 3 bases at V and 4 bases at J, with 9 bases between. The CDR3 contains 13 residues. The CDR3 sequence: CASSHTGSTEAFF. CDR3 nucleotide sequence: TGCGCCAGCAGCCATACAGGGAGCACTGAAGCTTTCTTT.

The V call is TRBV30, the J call TRBJ1-3, with D unclear. CDR3 length equals 14 residues. From germline, CDR1 is GTSNPN and CDR2 SVGIG (reference sequence). V dropped 5 bases and J dropped 0 bases, with 11 bases sitting between them. For the CDR3, the DNA is TGTGCCTGGGACGACTCATACTCTGGAAACACCATATATTTT. Protein: CAWDDSYSGNTIYF.

The chain links TRBV15 to TRBJ1-3; D might be TRBD1 (6 bases). V lost 3 bases and J lost 4, with 7 bases in between. This CDR3 is 13 amino acids long. Germline assignment: CDR1 LNHNV and CDR2 YYDKDF (reference sequence). The CDR3 DNA is TGTGCCACCAGCAGGGACAGAGGAAACACCATATATTTT. Protein sequence: CATSRDRGNTIYF.

The chain joins TRBV28 to TRBJ1-4; D uncertain. The germline V gene has CDR1 MDHEN and CDR2 SYDVKM. The CDR3 sequence is 14 residues long. V lost 5 bases, J lost 7 bases, and 14 bases lay in between. DNA for the CDR3: TGTGCCAGCAGTCCCGGAAATTCGGGTGAAAAACTGTTTTTT. It translates to CASSPGNSGEKLFF.

The chain links TRBV15 to TRBJ2-1, with 10 bases identical to TRBD1. CDR3 length: 15 amino acids. V lost 5 bases to trimming and J lost 2 bases; unmatched junction nucleotides: 3. The germline CDR1 and CDR2 sequences are LNHNV and YYDKDF (reference sequence). CDR3 protein: CATSPGTGAYNEQFF. CDR3 coding DNA: TGTGCCACCAGCCCCGGGACAGGGGCCTACAATGAGCAGTTCTTC. The full variable domain, rest sourced from reference TRBV15 and TRBJ2-1, is DAMVIQNPRYQVTQFGKPVTLSCSQTLNHNVMYWYQQKSSQAPKLLFHYYDKDFNNEADTPDNFQSRRPNTSFCFLDIRSPGLGDTAMYLCATSPGTGAYNEQFFGPGTRLTVL.

The J gene is TRBJ1-1, the V gene TRBV7-9; possible D gene TRBD1, 5 bases. This CDR3 has 12 residues. Germline values: CDR1 SEHNR, CDR2 FQNEAQ (reference sequence). V shed 6 bases and J shed 7 bases, with 12 bases lying between them. Here the CDR3 DNA reads TGTGCCAGCAGATCTCAGGGTTTTGAAGCTTTCTTT. Encoded protein: CASRSQGFEAFF.

J is TRBJ2-5 and V is TRBV14, with TRBD2 matching over 15 bases. Trimming removed 5 bases from V and 5 bases from J; junction bases left unmatched: 6. Germline CDR1 reads SGHDN; CDR2 reads FVKESK. CDR3 length equals 16 residues. CDR3 in amino acids: CASSFGLAGGGETQYF. The CDR3 nucleotides are TGTGCCAGCAGCTTCGGACTAGCGGGAGGGGGTGAGACCCAGTACTTC.

The rearrangement joins TRBV7-9 to TRBJ1-1, with D uncertain. The CDR3 totals 14 residues. The V end was cut by 5 bases, the J end by 0 bases, with 10 bases between. The germline gives CDR1 SEHNR, CDR2 FQNEAQ (reference sequence). The CDR3 region is CASSPGGMNTEAFF. DNA for the CDR3: TGTGCCAGCAGCCCGGGCGGGATGAACACTGAAGCTTTCTTT.

V is TRBV7-7 and J is TRBJ2-3; 11 bases align to TRBD2. The CDR3 is 16 amino acids. Germline V gene sequence: CDR1 SSHAT, CDR2 FNYEAQ (reference sequence). V gave up 5 bases and J gave up 0 bases; unmatched junction bases: 4. The CDR3 spells CASSPGTSGSTDTQYF. Written as DNA, the CDR3 is TGTGCCAGCAGCCCTGGGACTAGCGGAAGCACAGATACGCAGTATTTT.

This rearrangement joins TRBV18 to TRBJ2-5; D unclear. The V end was cut by 3 bases, the J end by 4 bases, with 3 bases between. The CDR3 is 11 residues long. Germline V gene sequence: CDR1 KGHSH, CDR2 LQKENI. The CDR3 DNA sequence: TGTGCCAGCTCACCTAGAGAGACCCAGTACTTC. Amino acids: CASSPRETQYF.

This rearrangement joins TRBV2 to TRBJ2-3; TRBD1 matches 8 bases. The CDR3 has 13 amino acids. The germline CDR1 and CDR2 sequences are SNHLY and FYNNEI. J lost 4 bases, V lost 7 bases, and 4 bases had no gene match. CDR3 nucleotides: TGTGCCAGCACTAGGACAGGGTCAGATACGCAGTATTTT. Protein sequence: CASTRTGSDTQYF.

J is TRBJ1-1 and V is TRBV14; D not certain. Trimming took 1 base from V and 4 from J, leaving 7 bases between them. The CDR3 spans 13 residues. The germline CDR1 and CDR2 sequences are SGHDN and FVKESK. This CDR3 reads CASSQVEGTEAFF. In DNA, the CDR3 is TGTGCCAGCAGCCAAGTAGAGGGCACTGAAGCTTTCTTT.

This chain joins TRBV27 and TRBJ2-6; 8 bases line up with TRBD1. The CDR3 has 16 amino acids. Germline assignment: CDR1 MNHEY and CDR2 SMNVEV (reference sequence). The junction had 2 bases not matched to a gene; V was cut back by 4 bases and J by 0 bases. CDR3 sequence reads: CASSWDRLSGANVLTF. As DNA, the CDR3 is TGTGCCAGCAGTTGGGACAGGCTCTCTGGGGCCAACGTCCTGACTTTC. The full variable domain, rest sourced from reference TRBV27 and TRBJ2-6, is EAQVTQNPRYLITVTGKKLTVTCSQNMNHEYMSWYRQDPGLGLRQIYYSMNVEVTDKGDVPEGYKVSRKEKRNFPLILESPSPNQTSLYFCASSWDRLSGANVLTFGAGSRLTVL.

This clone was seen once. This chain connects TRBV11-2 to TRBJ2-7; D gene ambiguous. This CDR3 is 13 amino acids long. CDR1 is SGHAT, CDR2 FQNNGV, per germline. V dropped 5 bases and J dropped 6 bases, with 14 bases sitting between them. CDR3: CASSREGVSEQYF. The CDR3 DNA follows: TGTGCCAGCAGCCGAGAAGGAGTGAGCGAGCAGTACTTC.

CDR3: CASSVFSGANVLTF. CDR3 in DNA: TGTGCCAGCAGCGTCTTCTCTGGGGCCAACGTCCTGACTTTC. The chain links TRBV6-4 to TRBJ2-6; no clear D. This CDR3 contains 14 residues. Germline V gene lookup returns CDR1 MRHNA and CDR2 SNTAGT. The ends were cut back, 6 bases at V and 0 bases at J, with 6 bases in the middle.

This clone showed up just once. This chain connects TRBV4-2 to TRBJ1-5; the match to TRBD1 covers 7 bases. CDR3 length equals 15 residues. From germline, CDR1 is LGHNA and CDR2 YNFKEQ. Germline trimming cut 3 bases from V and 6 bases from J; bases unmatched to any gene: 8. The CDR3 sequence: CASSHDRETAQPQHF. CDR3 bases: TGTGCCAGCAGCCACGACAGGGAGACAGCTCAGCCCCAGCATTTT.

V gene TRBV19 combines with J gene TRBJ2-2, with a weak D call TRBD1 (5 bases). Germline V gene data show CDR1 as LNHDA and CDR2 as SQIVND (reference sequence). CDR3 length: 13 residues. The V gene lost 5 bases and the J gene lost 1 base, with 5 bases spanning the gap. CDR3 coding DNA: TGTGCCAGTAGTCAGGGGAACACCGGGGAGCTGTTTTTT. Its protein is CASSQGNTGELFF.

This clone was detected a few times. The chain recombines TRBV6-6 with TRBJ1-3; the D gene is possibly TRBD1 (6 bases). V lost 6 bases to trimming and J lost 4 bases, with 7 bases between them. CDR1 is MNHNY, CDR2 SVGAGI, per germline (reference sequence). The CDR3 has 12 amino acids. The chain's CDR3 is CASSGQGNTIYF. The CDR3 DNA is TGTGCCAGCAGCGGACAGGGAAACACCATATATTTT.

This chain uses TRBV10-3 with TRBJ1-2; D gene ambiguous. Germline V gene lookup returns CDR1 ENHRY and CDR2 SYGVKD. This CDR3 comprises 14 residues. The V gene lost 2 bases and the J gene lost 2 bases, with 9 bases spanning the gap. CDR3: CAISETSQNYGYTF. The DNA for the CDR3 is TGTGCCATCAGTGAGACCTCACAAAACTATGGCTACACCTTC.

The J gene is TRBJ2-2, the V gene TRBV5-1; D is perhaps TRBD2 (6 bases). V shed 0 bases and J shed 8 bases, with 11 bases lying between them. Germline V gene lookup returns CDR1 SGHRS and CDR2 YFSETQ. The CDR3 is 14 amino acids. The CDR3 loop reads CASSLDRGLGELFF. The CDR3 DNA reads as TGCGCCAGCAGCTTGGATCGGGGGTTGGGGGAGCTGTTTTTT.

The chain uses TRBV19 and TRBJ1-5; 7 positions agree with TRBD1. V lost 6 bases, J lost 2 bases, and 7 bases stayed unmatched. The CDR3 loop spans 15 amino acids. The germline CDR1 and CDR2 sequences are LNHDA and SQIVND (reference sequence). The CDR3: CASSLGQVGNQPQHF. In nucleotides, the CDR3 is TGTGCCAGTAGCCTCGGACAGGTCGGCAATCAGCCCCAGCATTTT. Variable domain in full (rest from reference TRBV19 and TRBJ1-5): DGGITQSPKYLFRKEGQNVTLSCEQNLNHDAMYWYRQDPGQGLRLIYYSQIVNDFQKGDIAEGYSVSREKKESFPLTVTSAQKNPTAFYLCASSLGQVGNQPQHFGDGTRLSIL.

This rearrangement joins TRBV27 to TRBJ2-2; the match to TRBD1 covers 7 bases. This CDR3 comprises 18 residues. From germline, CDR1 is MNHEY and CDR2 SMNVEV (reference sequence). J lost 4 bases, V lost 2 bases, and 13 bases had no gene match. In DNA form, the CDR3 reads TGTGCCAGCAGTTTAGGGCGCGGGCAGGGGGTCTTCACCGGGGAGCTGTTTTTT. This gives the protein CASSLGRGQGVFTGELFF.

The chain couples TRBV6-5 to TRBJ1-2; D uncertain. Germline loops: CDR1 MNHEY, CDR2 SVGAGI. The CDR3 is 13 residues long. V gave up 7 bases and J gave up 6 bases, with 15 bases separating them. CDR3 amino acids: CASIRPVSDGYTF. Written as DNA, the CDR3 is TGTGCCAGCATTCGCCCGGTTTCGGATGGCTACACCTTC.

The chain recombines TRBV7-7 with TRBJ2-5; 11 positions match TRBD1. V lost 6 bases to trimming and J lost 7 bases; unmatched junction nucleotides: 7. The CDR3 length is 14 residues. CDR1 and CDR2 (germline): SSHAT, FNYEAQ (reference sequence). This chain's CDR3 is CASSRTGTGGTQYF. In DNA form, the CDR3 reads TGTGCCAGCAGTCGTACGGGGACAGGGGGGACCCAGTACTTC.